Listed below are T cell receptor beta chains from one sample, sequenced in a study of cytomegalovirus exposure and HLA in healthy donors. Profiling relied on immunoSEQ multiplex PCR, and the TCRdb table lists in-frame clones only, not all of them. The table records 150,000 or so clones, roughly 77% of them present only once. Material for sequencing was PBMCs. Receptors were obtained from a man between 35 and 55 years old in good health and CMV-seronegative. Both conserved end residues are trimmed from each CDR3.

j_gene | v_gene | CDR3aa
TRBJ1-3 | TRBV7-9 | ASSSDREGSGNTIY
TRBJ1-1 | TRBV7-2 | ASSLVTANTEAF
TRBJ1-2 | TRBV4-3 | ASSQDLGDSGYT
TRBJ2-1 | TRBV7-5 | VRSLRGDTLYNEQF
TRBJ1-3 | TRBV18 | ASSDRQGPGNTIY
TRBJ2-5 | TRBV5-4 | ASSLGNTKETQY
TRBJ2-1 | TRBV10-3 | AINSQGSSYNEQF
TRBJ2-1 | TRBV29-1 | SAATSGYNEQF
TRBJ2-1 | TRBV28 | ASSWTDNEQF
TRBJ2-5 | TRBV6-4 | ASTQRGGKETQY
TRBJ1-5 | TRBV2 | ASRQGLSNQPQH
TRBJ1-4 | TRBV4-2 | ASSQVGGVKEKLF
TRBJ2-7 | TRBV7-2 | ASSLSGGGYGQY
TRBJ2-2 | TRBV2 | ASNPGGAGELF
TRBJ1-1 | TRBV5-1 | ASSPDRGNTEAF
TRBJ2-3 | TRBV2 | ASSGYKGETDTQY
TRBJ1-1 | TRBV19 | ASSKNRDTEAF
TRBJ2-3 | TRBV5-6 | ASSSDTADTQY
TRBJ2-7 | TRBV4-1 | ASSQRTGTYEQY
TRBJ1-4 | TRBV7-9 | SSSFVRGRSNEKLF
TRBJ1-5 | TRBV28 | ASSLRQLLDSNQPQH